A single sample is the source of the 10 T cell receptor beta chains below, sequenced in a study of ipilimumab plus nivolumab after autologous stem cell transplantation. The assay was immunoSEQ multiplex PCR, and TCRdb's table has in-frame clones only and misses some. The table has 77,000 or so clones, about 83% seen once. The sequencing used PBMCs, collected in a trial of ipilimumab plus nivolumab as post-transplant consolidation. Every receptor here comes from a male donor with diffuse large B-cell lymphoma.

The gene calls are TRBV15 and TRBJ1-4; 11 bases agree with TRBD1. Germline V gene data show CDR1 as LNHNV and CDR2 as YYDKDF (reference sequence). Losses at the gene ends were 1 base for V and 8 bases for J; bases not matched to a gene: 9. The CDR3 consists of 17 residues. The CDR3 loop is CATSRVGGQGAHEKLFF. In DNA form, the CDR3 reads TGTGCCACCAGCAGAGTTGGCGGACAGGGGGCTCACGAAAAACTGTTTTTT.

The rearrangement joins TRBV4-1 to TRBJ1-5; 7 bases match TRBD1. Trimming took 4 bases from V and 4 from J; bases not matched to a gene: 7. Germline CDR1 and CDR2: MGHRA and YSYEKL. The CDR3 runs to 15 residues. The CDR3 DNA is TGCGCCAGCAGCCTAAGGACAGGCGGAAATCAGCCCCAGCATTTT. Translated, it gives CASSLRTGGNQPQHF.

This clone turned up a few times. The chain is built from TRBV11-2 and TRBJ1-2; no firm D call. Trimming left V 5 bases short and J 4 bases short, with 14 bases between. The CDR3 has 14 amino acids. Germline V gene data show CDR1 as SGHAT and CDR2 as FQNNGV. CDR3 sequence reads: CASSLSPMGYGYTF. For the CDR3, the DNA is TGTGCCAGCAGCCTCTCTCCGATGGGCTATGGCTACACCTTC.

The CDR3 sequence: CASSSPDRGTYEQYF. The CDR3, as DNA: TGTGCCAGCAGCTCCCCAGACAGGGGAACCTACGAGCAGTACTTC. The chain employs TRBV11-1 and TRBJ2-7; TRBD1 aligns across 8 bases. Germline V gene lookup returns CDR1 SGHAT and CDR2 FQDESV (reference sequence). The CDR3 runs 15 residues. The trim removed 4 bases at V and 2 bases at J, leaving 7 bases unmatched.

This sequence joins TRBV11-2 and TRBJ2-2; D not certain. V gave up 1 base and J gave up 0 bases, with 9 bases separating them. The CDR3 contains 16 residues. The germline V gene has CDR1 SGHAT and CDR2 FQNNGV. The CDR3 region is CASSLARQTNTGELFF. CDR3 in DNA: TGTGCCAGCAGCTTAGCGCGACAAACGAACACCGGGGAGCTGTTTTTT.

The sample holds a few counts of this clone. J is TRBJ1-6 and V is TRBV9; D remains unclear. Germline lookup yields CDR1 SGDLS and CDR2 YYNGEE. V was clipped by 9 bases and J by 9 bases, with 19 bases between them. The CDR3 length is 14 residues. CDR3 nucleotides: TGTGCCAACCTGAGGTGGCCCTTTAGTTCACCCCTCCACTTT. Translating it yields CANLRWPFSSPLHF.

J is TRBJ2-1 and V is TRBV6-6; perhaps TRBD2 as D (5 bases). The CDR3 totals 13 residues. Trimming left V 5 bases short and J 5 bases short, with 10 bases between. Per the germline V gene, CDR1 is MNHNY and CDR2 is SVGAGI (reference sequence). CDR3 loop: CASSPPGNNEQFF. The CDR3 nucleotides are TGTGCCAGCAGTCCACCGGGAAACAATGAGCAGTTCTTC.

This clone was counted once. The chain links TRBV19 to TRBJ1-2, with 9 bases matching TRBD1. The germline V gene encodes CDR1 LNHDA and CDR2 SQIVND (reference sequence). The trim removed 3 bases at V and 4 bases at J, leaving 6 bases unmatched. The CDR3 has 15 amino acids. The CDR3 here is CASSIGQGSLYGYTF. CDR3 in DNA: TGTGCCAGTAGTATCGGACAGGGGAGTCTCTATGGCTACACCTTC.

This clone has a single count. This chain connects TRBV30 to TRBJ1-2, with D maybe TRBD1 (5 bases). In germline, CDR1 is GTSNPN, CDR2 SVGIG (reference sequence). V lost 1 base, J lost 8 bases, and 11 bases lay in between. The CDR3 runs 12 residues. The DNA for the CDR3 is TGTGCCTGGAGTGCCGGGACTGGAGGCTACACCTTC. Translation gives CAWSAGTGGYTF.

The gene calls are TRBV6-5 and TRBJ1-1, with 7 nucleotides matching TRBD1. Germline V CDR1 and CDR2: MNHEY, SVGAGI. V lost 9 bases and J lost 9; bases outside the gene matches: 16. The CDR3 runs 14 residues. The CDR3 DNA reads as TGTGCCAGTTCGACCCGAGACAGGGTGTCGAAAGCTTTCTTT. It encodes CASSTRDRVSKAFF.